These 27 T cell receptor beta chains were all obtained from the same sample, sequenced in a study of beta chain features in type 1 diabetes. Regarding the study as a whole: Moderately but significantly shorter TCRB CDR3s were found in Type 1 diabetes patients in all four CD4+ subsets.

Antigen specificity for these receptors is unknown. Since all of the isolated RNA was reverse transcribed, expressed TCRB transcripts were what got sequenced. TCRdb's table, derived via immunoSEQ multiplex PCR, lists solely in-frame clones and lacks some. The sample shows 150,000 to 200,000 clones, 63% of them seen only once. Sequencing used naive CD4+ T cells from blood. Source of these receptors: a man aged 25-45 years with type 1 diabetes.

This chain connects TRBV18 to TRBJ2-7; a weak D match, TRBD1 (5 bases). This CDR3 has 15 amino acids. Looked up from germline, CDR1 is KGHSH and CDR2 is LQKENI. V was clipped by 2 bases and J by 3 bases, with 14 bases between them. The CDR3 coding sequence is TGTGCCAGCTCACCAGGTAGACAGAGGTTCTACGAGCAGTACTTC. Translated, it gives CASSPGRQRFYEQYF.

This clone was observed a handful of times. The V gene is TRBV7-6, the J gene TRBJ2-3; D uncertain. The CDR3 loop spans 12 amino acids. The germline V and J ends were trimmed by 0 bases and 3 bases, with 1 base remaining between them. Germline V gene lookup returns CDR1 SGHVS and CDR2 FNYEAQ. DNA of the CDR3: TGTGCCAGCAGCTTAGCGACAGATACGCAGTATTTT. Protein product: CASSLATDTQYF.

J is TRBJ2-3 and V is TRBV10-3; TRBD2 matches at 10 bases. Germline V gene data show CDR1 as ENHRY and CDR2 as SYGVKD. This CDR3 contains 15 residues. V lost 3 bases to trimming and J lost 1 base; unmatched junction nucleotides: 1. CDR3 sequence: CAISETSGGTDTQYF. Here the CDR3 DNA reads TGTGCCATCAGTGAAACTAGCGGGGGCACAGATACGCAGTATTTT.

This chain joins TRBV7-9 and TRBJ1-2; TRBD1 matches 9 bases. The germline gives CDR1 SEHNR, CDR2 FQNEAQ (reference sequence). Trimming took 1 base from V and 8 from J; bases not matched to a gene: 5. This CDR3 is 14 amino acids long. The CDR3 bases are TGTGCCAGCAGCTTAGTAGGGACAGGGTCCGGCTACACCTTC. As protein: CASSLVGTGSGYTF.

V gene TRBV7-2 combines with J gene TRBJ2-1, with a weak D call TRBD2 (7 bases). Trimming pared 5 bases from V and 3 bases from J, leaving 17 bases between. The CDR3 length is 16 residues. CDR1 is SGHTA, CDR2 FQGNSA, per germline. In nucleotides, the CDR3 is TGTGCCAGCAGCCTGGCGGGGGCGCAAAACTACAATGAGCAGTTCTTC. It specifies CASSLAGAQNYNEQFF.

This sequence joins TRBV21-1 and TRBJ1-1. TRBV21-1 is labeled a pseudogene. The CDR3 is 17 amino acids. CDR3 nucleotides: TGTGCCAGCACTAAATGGAACTTCGGGGTCTTGAACACTGAAGCTTTCTTT. This gives the protein CASTKWNFGVLNTEAFF.

The CDR3 coding sequence is TGTGCCAGCAGCTTCTGGGGGGCTCTCTACAATGAGCAGTTCTTC. This translates into CASSFWGALYNEQFF. The chain joins TRBV7-2 to TRBJ2-1; possibly TRBD1 or TRBD2 for D (6 bases each). Trimming removed 3 bases from V and 3 bases from J, with 12 bases in between. Germline loops: CDR1 SGHTA, CDR2 FQGNSA. The CDR3 has 15 amino acids.

The chain links TRBV28 to TRBJ2-2; D is unresolved. Germline V lookup: CDR1 MDHEN, CDR2 SYDVKM. Trimming cost V 2 bases and J 0 bases, with 4 bases left between them. This CDR3 is built from 14 residues. Here the CDR3 DNA reads TGTGCCAGCAGTTTAGCCTCGAACACCGGGGAGCTGTTTTTT. Its translation: CASSLASNTGELFF.

The chain joins TRBV9 to TRBJ2-3; 7 bases map to TRBD2. The CDR3 has 15 amino acids. Germline V gene sequence: CDR1 SGDLS, CDR2 YYNGEE. V lost 0 bases and J lost 3; bases outside the gene matches: 4. The CDR3 sequence: CASSVGTRNTDTQYF. The CDR3 DNA reads as TGTGCCAGCAGCGTAGGGACTAGAAATACAGATACGCAGTATTTT.

The rearrangement links TRBV29-1 to TRBJ1-3; D not resolved. CDR3 size: 13 residues. The germline V gene has CDR1 SQVTM and CDR2 ANQGSEA. V was clipped by 7 bases and J by 3 bases, with 13 bases between them. CDR3: CSAEGQNGNTIYF. The CDR3 bases are TGCAGCGCCGAAGGGCAGAATGGAAACACCATATATTTT.

The V call is TRBV27, the J call TRBJ2-4; 7 nucleotides line up with TRBD1. Trimming took 1 base from V and 7 from J; bases not matched to a gene: 1. This CDR3 is 13 amino acids long. CDR1 is MNHEY, CDR2 SMNVEV, per germline (reference sequence). The CDR3 nucleotides are TGTGCCAGCAGTTTATTACAGGGGAACATTCAGTACTTC. Its protein product is CASSLLQGNIQYF.

This clone was observed a handful of times. At the DNA level, this CDR3 is encoded by other sequences in the same sample as well. The chain has TRBV30 and TRBJ1-5; D is unresolved. This CDR3 is 13 amino acids long. Per germline, CDR1 GTSNPN and CDR2 SVGIG (reference sequence). The germline V and J ends were trimmed by 0 bases and 4 bases, with 7 bases remaining between them. CDR3 protein: CAWSVRGNQPQHF. CDR3 sequence (DNA): TGTGCCTGGAGTGTACGGGGTAATCAGCCCCAGCATTTT.

The rearrangement uses TRBV5-1 and TRBJ2-1; D remains ambiguous. The CDR3 covers 12 residues. Trimming removed 0 bases from V and 6 bases from J, with 4 bases in between. CDR1 is SGHRS, CDR2 YFSETQ, per germline. DNA of the CDR3: TGCGCCAGCAGCTTGGCGGGCAATGAGCAGTTCTTC. Residues: CASSLAGNEQFF.

This clone was seen a handful of times. The rearrangement uses TRBV14 and TRBJ1-6, with D possibly being TRBD1 (5 bases). Germline CDR1 is SGHDN and CDR2 is FVKESK. The CDR3 is 15 residues long. V was shortened by 4 bases and J by 7 bases, with 14 bases between the two germline ends. The CDR3: CASSRSGTVNSPLHF. CDR3 in DNA: TGTGCCAGCAGCCGCTCCGGGACGGTCAATTCACCCCTCCACTTT.

J is TRBJ2-5 and V is TRBV25-1; 11 bases fit TRBD2. V shed 6 bases, J shed 5 bases, and the junction held 5 bases outside the gene matches. The CDR3 totals 14 residues. The germline gives CDR1 MGHDK, CDR2 SYGVNS. The CDR3 nucleotides read TGTGCCAGCAGAGATAGCGGGGGGGGTGAGACCCAGTACTTC. Protein sequence: CASRDSGGGETQYF.

The chain uses TRBV29-1 and TRBJ1-1; no firm D call. This CDR3 has 13 residues. The V end was cut by 7 bases, the J end by 1 base, with 13 bases between. Germline-derived CDR1 and CDR2 are SQVTM and ANQGSEA. CDR3 protein: CSAQGQENTEAFF. In nucleotides, the CDR3 is TGCAGCGCCCAAGGGCAGGAGAACACTGAAGCTTTCTTT.

The chain combines TRBV2 with TRBJ2-5, with 8 nucleotides matching TRBD2. Trimming cost V 4 bases and J 3 bases; bases outside gene matches: 4. This CDR3 spans 14 amino acids. Looked up from germline, CDR1 is SNHLY and CDR2 is FYNNEI. CDR3 DNA sequence: TGTGCCAGCAGTGGAGTTAGCGGGGAAGAGACCCAGTACTTC. Translated: CASSGVSGEETQYF. Based on the CDR3 plus reference TRBV2 and TRBJ2-5, the full variable domain is EPEVTQTPSHQVTQMGQEVILRCVPISNHLYFYWYRQILGQKVEFLVSFYNNEISEKSEIFDDQFSVERPDGSNFTLKIRSTKLEDSAMYFCASSGVSGEETQYFGPGTRLLVL.

The rearrangement uses TRBV25-1 and TRBJ1-1, with 10 bases that match TRBD1. The CDR3 is 16 residues long. The germline gives CDR1 MGHDK, CDR2 SYGVNS. The V and J ends lost 5 bases and 0 bases, in that order; junction bases with no gene match: 6. The CDR3 coding sequence is TGTGCCAGCAGTCCGCCGGGACAGGGGATGAACACTGAAGCTTTCTTT. This gives the protein CASSPPGQGMNTEAFF.

This clone was detected only a few times. The V gene is TRBV18, the J gene TRBJ2-2; 11 bases align to TRBD2. Losses at the gene ends were 0 bases for V and 1 base for J; bases not matched to a gene: 1. CDR3 length: 17 residues. Germline lookup yields CDR1 KGHSH and CDR2 LQKENI. The CDR3 loop is CASSPPGLAVNTGELFF. CDR3 DNA: TGTGCCAGCTCACCACCGGGACTAGCGGTGAACACCGGGGAGCTGTTTTTT.

This clone was detected only a few times. The chain joins TRBV30 to TRBJ1-2; TRBD1 matches at 9 bases. Germline trimming cut 3 bases from V and 7 bases from J; bases unmatched to any gene: 3. This CDR3 spans 12 amino acids. Germline CDR1 reads GTSNPN; CDR2 reads SVGIG (reference sequence). DNA for the CDR3: TGTGCCTGGAGCACAGGGGGCAGTGGCTACACCTTC. Translating it yields CAWSTGGSGYTF. The full variable domain, in which reference TRBV30 and TRBJ1-2 provide the parts outside the CDR3, is SQTIHQWPATLVQPVGSPLSLECTVEGTSNPNLYWYRQAAGRGLQLLFYSVGIGQISSEVPQNLSASRPQDRQFILSSKKLLLSDSGFYLCAWSTGGSGYTFGSGTRLTVV.

Comment on this clone: The sample has other DNA sequences that encode this CDR3 too. This CDR3 reads CSVSGRAVYEQYF. CDR3 coding DNA: TGCAGCGTAAGCGGCAGGGCGGTATACGAGCAGTACTTC. This chain joins TRBV29-1 and TRBJ2-7; perhaps D is TRBD1 or TRBD2 (5 bases each). Trimming removed 6 bases from V and 4 bases from J, with 16 bases in between. The CDR3 contains 13 residues. The germline CDR1 and CDR2 sequences are SQVTM and ANQGSEA.

This chain uses TRBV6-5 with TRBJ2-5; the match to TRBD1 covers 9 bases. The CDR3 extends over 14 amino acids. Germline lookup yields CDR1 MNHEY and CDR2 SVGAGI. Trimming took 5 bases from V and 7 from J; bases not matched to a gene: 8. CDR3 in DNA: TGTGCCAGCAGTCTACAACAGGGGGCTGGGACCCAGTACTTC. Residues: CASSLQQGAGTQYF.

This chain uses TRBV27 with TRBJ1-2; TRBD1 aligns across 9 bases. CDR1 MNHEY and CDR2 SMNVEV come from the germline V gene (reference sequence). This CDR3 comprises 15 residues. After removal of 2 bases from V and 2 bases from J, the junction contained 3 bases not matched to a gene. The DNA of the CDR3 is TGTGCCAGCAGTTTAAATACAGGGGGCAACTATGGCTACACCTTC. Translated, it gives CASSLNTGGNYGYTF.

The V gene is TRBV6-5, the J gene TRBJ2-7, with 9 positions matching TRBD1. The germline V gene has CDR1 MNHEY and CDR2 SVGAGI. The V segment lost 2 bases and the J segment 2 bases; nucleotides outside the gene matches: 1. The CDR3 contains 14 residues. CDR3 nucleotides: TGTGCCAGCAGTTACGGGACAGGGCCCTACGAGCAGTACTTC. This sequence encodes CASSYGTGPYEQYF.

The count of this clone is one. The chain uses TRBV7-9 and TRBJ2-7; D is perhaps TRBD1 or TRBD2 (5 bases each). CDR1 is SEHNR, CDR2 FQNEAQ, per germline (reference sequence). V was clipped by 2 bases and J by 5 bases, with 16 bases between them. The CDR3 is 15 amino acids. The CDR3 bases are TGTGCCAGCAGCTTAATGGGGACGGGGCCAGACGAGCAGTACTTC. Its protein product is CASSLMGTGPDEQYF. Looking up the rest from reference TRBV7-9 and TRBJ2-7 gives the full variable domain: DTGVSQNPRHKITKRGQNVTFRCDPISEHNRLYWYRQTLGQGPEFLTYFQNEAQLEKSRLLSDRFSAERPKGSFSTLEIQRTEQGDSAMYLCASSLMGTGPDEQYFGPGTRLTVT.

A few counts support this clone. The J gene is TRBJ2-1, the V gene TRBV4-3; D is undetermined. Trimming took off 0 bases at V and 2 bases at J, with 8 bases between the two ends. CDR3 length equals 15 residues. The V gene's germline CDR1 is LGHNA and CDR2 YSLEER. The chain's CDR3 is CASSQDRLTYNEQFF. The CDR3 DNA is TGCGCCAGCAGCCAAGACAGATTGACCTACAATGAGCAGTTCTTC.

In this sample, this clone turned up once. The rearrangement links TRBV29-1 to TRBJ2-5; a possible D gene is TRBD1 (5 bases). This CDR3 is built from 13 residues. Germline V lookup: CDR1 SQVTM, CDR2 ANQGSEA. Trimming stripped 2 bases from V and 5 bases from J, with 12 bases between. The CDR3 DNA reads as TGCAGCGTTGAATTCCCAAAGGGGGAGACCCAGTACTTC. This codes for CSVEFPKGETQYF.